This T cell receptor (beta chain) comes out of a study of cytomegalovirus exposure and HLA in healthy donors. Across the study: In an early release, HLA-typed donors contributed 75 million to 85 million unique TCR sequences. Clustering assigned 81% of the roughly 380 genotyped donors to the Caucasian-associated ancestry cluster.

The CDR3 is 18 amino acids. With V trimmed by 2 bases and J by 1 base, 10 bases remained unmatched. CDR1 is MNHNS and CDR2 is SASEGT in the germline V gene. The PCR contained 60 Vbeta and 13 Jbeta primers. Here immunoSEQ multiplex PCR was the method, and the copy in TCRdb shows in-frame clones only, minus some. The sample lists about 93,000 clones, approximately 81% occurring once. Healthy bone marrow donors made up the cohort. Unrecorded immune exposure was likely among donors, who were nominally healthy when sampled. This TCR derives from a woman aged 40 to 50 in good health and CMV-seronegative. The specimen sequenced was PBMCs. The chain has TRBV6-1 and TRBJ2-3, with 9 bases aligning to TRBD2. In DNA form, the CDR3 reads TGTGCCAGCAGTGAACAAGTCTCCGCGGGAGGGGGCACAGATACGCAGTATTTT. This encodes CASSEQVSAGGGTDTQYF.